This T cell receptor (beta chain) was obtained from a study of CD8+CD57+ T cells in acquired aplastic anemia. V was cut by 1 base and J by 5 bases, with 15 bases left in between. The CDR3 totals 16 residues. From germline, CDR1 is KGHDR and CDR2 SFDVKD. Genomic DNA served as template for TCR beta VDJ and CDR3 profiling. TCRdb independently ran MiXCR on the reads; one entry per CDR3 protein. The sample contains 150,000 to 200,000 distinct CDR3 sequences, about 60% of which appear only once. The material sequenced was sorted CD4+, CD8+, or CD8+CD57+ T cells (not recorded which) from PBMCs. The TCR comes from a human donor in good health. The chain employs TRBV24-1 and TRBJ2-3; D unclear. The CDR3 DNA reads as TGTGCCACCAGTGATTTAGAAGTCGGTGGAAGAGATACGCAGTATTTT. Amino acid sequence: CATSDLEVGGRDTQYF.